This T cell receptor beta chain was observed in a study of neurological immune-mediated disorders. Study-level points and caveats: The greatest TCR clonal expansion appeared in HTLV-1-associated myelopathy and the smallest, falling below healthy controls, in multiple sclerosis. Because no CDR3 amino acid sequences were shared across subjects by expanded clones, private repertoires were suggested in all groups.

This clonotype has at least ten counts. Its antigen is unidentified. After removal of 4 bases from V and 3 bases from J, the junction contained 6 bases not matched to a gene. The CDR3 contains 15 residues. Synthesis of cDNA was performed by 5'RACE using 10-nucleotide random UMIs. TCRdb reanalysed the 5' RACE reads using MiXCR and keeps one entry per CDR3 protein. The data show approximately 24,000 distinct CDR3 sequences, around 15% seen once. The unsorted libraries were prepared from 2 million PBMCs (stored at -80 C). Specimen: PBMCs. The J gene is TRBJ1-5, the V gene TRBV12-3 or TRBV12-4; TRBD1 aligns across 7 bases. The sequence was obtained from a woman between 35 and 50 years old with HTLV-1-associated myelopathy (HAM/TSP). This CDR3 reads CASSSRQGNNQPQHF. The CDR3 DNA is TGTGCCAGCAGTTCCAGACAGGGAAACAATCAGCCCCAGCATTTT.